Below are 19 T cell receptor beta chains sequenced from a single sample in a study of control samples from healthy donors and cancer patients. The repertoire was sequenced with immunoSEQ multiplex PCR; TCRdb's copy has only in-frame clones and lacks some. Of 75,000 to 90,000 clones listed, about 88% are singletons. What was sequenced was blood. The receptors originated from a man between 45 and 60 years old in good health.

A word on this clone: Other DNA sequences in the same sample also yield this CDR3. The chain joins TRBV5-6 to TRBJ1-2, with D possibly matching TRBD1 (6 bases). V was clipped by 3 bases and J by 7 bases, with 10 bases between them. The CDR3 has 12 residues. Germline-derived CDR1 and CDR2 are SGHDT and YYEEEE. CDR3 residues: CASSWGRGGYTF. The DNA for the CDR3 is TGTGCCAGCAGCTGGGGGCGGGGTGGCTACACCTTC.

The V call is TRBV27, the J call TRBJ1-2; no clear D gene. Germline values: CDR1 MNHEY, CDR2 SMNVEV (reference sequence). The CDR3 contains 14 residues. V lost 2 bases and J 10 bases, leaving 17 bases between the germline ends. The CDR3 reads CASSLTSPLSAYTF. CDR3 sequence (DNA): TGTGCCAGCAGTTTAACGTCCCCACTGTCTGCCTACACCTTC.

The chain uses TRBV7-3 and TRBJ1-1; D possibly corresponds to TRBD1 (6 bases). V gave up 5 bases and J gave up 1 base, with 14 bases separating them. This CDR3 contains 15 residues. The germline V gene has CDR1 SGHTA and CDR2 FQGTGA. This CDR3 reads CASSPSGTTNTEAFF. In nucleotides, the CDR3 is TGTGCCAGCAGCCCCTCCGGGACAACGAACACTGAAGCTTTCTTT.

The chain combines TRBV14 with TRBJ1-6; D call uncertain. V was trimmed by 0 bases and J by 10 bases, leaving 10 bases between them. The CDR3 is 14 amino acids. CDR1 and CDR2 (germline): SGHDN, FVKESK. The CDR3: CASSQDLRYSPLHF. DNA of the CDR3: TGTGCCAGCAGCCAAGACTTGAGGTACTCACCCCTCCACTTT.

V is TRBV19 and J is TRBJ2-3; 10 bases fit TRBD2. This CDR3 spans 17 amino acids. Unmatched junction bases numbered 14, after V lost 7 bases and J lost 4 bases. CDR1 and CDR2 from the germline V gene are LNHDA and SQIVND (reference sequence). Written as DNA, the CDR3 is TGTGCCAGTAACCCTCGGGCGAGCGGGGGGGCCGCAGATACGCAGTATTTT. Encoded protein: CASNPRASGGAADTQYF.

CDR3 protein: CASSQDPGQGAFGYTF. CDR3 nucleotide sequence: TGCGCCAGCAGCCAAGATCCGGGACAGGGGGCGTTCGGCTACACCTTC. This chain joins TRBV4-1 and TRBJ1-2; 12 nucleotides line up with TRBD1. CDR3 length equals 16 residues. Germline CDR1 reads MGHRA; CDR2 reads YSYEKL. V shed 0 bases and J 8 bases; nucleotides not matched to a gene: 7.

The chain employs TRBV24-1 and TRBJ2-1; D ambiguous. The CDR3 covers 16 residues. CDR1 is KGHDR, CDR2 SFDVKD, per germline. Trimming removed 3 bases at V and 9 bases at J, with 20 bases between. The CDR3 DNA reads TGTGCCACCAGTGATGCGCAATACCTCCCTAAAATTGAGCAGTTCTTC. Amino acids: CATSDAQYLPKIEQFF.

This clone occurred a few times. The CDR3 reads CASSEAGPGPYEQYF. DNA for the CDR3: TGTGCCAGCAGCGAGGCCGGGCCTGGCCCCTACGAGCAGTACTTC. The chain uses TRBV7-2 and TRBJ2-7; no definite D call. V lost 5 bases to trimming and J lost 2 bases, with 16 bases between them. The CDR3 totals 15 residues. In germline, CDR1 is SGHTA, CDR2 FQGNSA.

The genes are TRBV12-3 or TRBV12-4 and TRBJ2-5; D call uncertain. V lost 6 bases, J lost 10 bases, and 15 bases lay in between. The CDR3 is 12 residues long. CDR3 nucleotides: TGTGCCAGCAGCCTCGTAGGACCGGGCCAGTACTTC. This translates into CASSLVGPGQYF.

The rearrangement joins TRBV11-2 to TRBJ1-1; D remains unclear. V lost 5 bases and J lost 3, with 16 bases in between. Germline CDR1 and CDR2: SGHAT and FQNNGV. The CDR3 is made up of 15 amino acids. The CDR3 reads CASSLPGGRYTEAFF. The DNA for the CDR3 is TGTGCCAGCAGCCTCCCCGGAGGAAGGTACACTGAAGCTTTCTTT. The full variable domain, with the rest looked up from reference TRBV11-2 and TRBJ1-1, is EAGVAQSPRYKIIEKRQSVAFWCNPISGHATLYWYQQILGQGPKLLIQFQNNGVVDDSQLPKDRFSAERLKGVDSTLKIQPAKLEDSAVYLCASSLPGGRYTEAFFGQGTRLTVV.

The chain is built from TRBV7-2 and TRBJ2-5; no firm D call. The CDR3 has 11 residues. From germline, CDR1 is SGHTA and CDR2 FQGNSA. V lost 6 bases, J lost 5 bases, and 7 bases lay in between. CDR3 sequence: CASSPWETQYF. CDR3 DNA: TGTGCCAGCAGTCCTTGGGAGACCCAGTACTTC. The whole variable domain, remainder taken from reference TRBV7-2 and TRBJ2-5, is GAGVSQSPSNKVTEKGKDVELRCDPISGHTALYWYRQSLGQGLEFLIYFQGNSAPDKSGLPSDRFSAERTGGSVSTLTIQRTQQEDSAVYLCASSPWETQYFGPGTRLLVL.

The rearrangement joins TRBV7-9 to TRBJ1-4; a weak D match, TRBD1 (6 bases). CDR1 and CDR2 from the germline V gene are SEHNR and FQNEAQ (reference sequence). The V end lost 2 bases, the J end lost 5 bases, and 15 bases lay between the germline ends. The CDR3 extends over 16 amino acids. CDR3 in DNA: TGTGCCAGCAGCTTAACAGAAGGAGGGGGGAATGAAAAACTGTTTTTT. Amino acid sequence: CASSLTEGGGNEKLFF.

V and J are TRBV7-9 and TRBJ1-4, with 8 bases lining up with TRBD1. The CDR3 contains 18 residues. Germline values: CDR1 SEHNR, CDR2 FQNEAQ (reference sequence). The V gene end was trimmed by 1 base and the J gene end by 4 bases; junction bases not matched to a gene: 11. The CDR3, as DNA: TGTGCCAGCAGCTTAGGAGGCCGAAGACAGGGGCATAATGAAAAACTGTTTTTT. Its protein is CASSLGGRRQGHNEKLFF.

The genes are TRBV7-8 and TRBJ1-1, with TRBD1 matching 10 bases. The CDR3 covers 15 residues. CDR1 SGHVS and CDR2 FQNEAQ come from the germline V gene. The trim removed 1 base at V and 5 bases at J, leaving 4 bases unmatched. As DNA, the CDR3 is TGTGCCAGCAGCTTAGGACAGGGGGCCTCAACTGAAGCTTTCTTT. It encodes CASSLGQGASTEAFF. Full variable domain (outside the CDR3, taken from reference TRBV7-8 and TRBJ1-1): GAGVSQSPRYKVAKRGQDVALRCDPISGHVSLFWYQQALGQGPEFLTYFQNEAQLDKSGLPSDRFFAERPEGSVSTLKIQRTQQEDSAVYLCASSLGQGASTEAFFGQGTRLTVV.

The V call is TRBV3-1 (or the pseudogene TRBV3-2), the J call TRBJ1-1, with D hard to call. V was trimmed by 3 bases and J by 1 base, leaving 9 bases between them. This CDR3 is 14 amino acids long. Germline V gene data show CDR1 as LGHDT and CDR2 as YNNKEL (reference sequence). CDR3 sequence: CASSQLVRNTEAFF. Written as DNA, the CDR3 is TGTGCCAGCAGCCAGTTGGTCAGGAACACTGAAGCTTTCTTT.

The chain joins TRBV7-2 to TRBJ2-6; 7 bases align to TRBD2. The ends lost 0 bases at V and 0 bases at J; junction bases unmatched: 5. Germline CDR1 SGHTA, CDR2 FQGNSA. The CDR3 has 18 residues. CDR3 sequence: CASSLALRGSSGANVLTF. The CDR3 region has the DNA TGTGCCAGCAGCTTAGCATTGCGGGGGAGCTCTGGGGCCAACGTCCTGACTTTC.

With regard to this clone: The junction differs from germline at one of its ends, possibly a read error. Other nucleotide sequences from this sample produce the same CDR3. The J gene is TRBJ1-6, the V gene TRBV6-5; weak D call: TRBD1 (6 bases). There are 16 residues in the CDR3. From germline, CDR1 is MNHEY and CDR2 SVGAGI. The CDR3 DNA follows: TGCGCCAGCAGTTTGACCGGGACAAGCTATAATTCACCCCTCCACTTT. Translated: CASSLTGTSYNSPLHF.

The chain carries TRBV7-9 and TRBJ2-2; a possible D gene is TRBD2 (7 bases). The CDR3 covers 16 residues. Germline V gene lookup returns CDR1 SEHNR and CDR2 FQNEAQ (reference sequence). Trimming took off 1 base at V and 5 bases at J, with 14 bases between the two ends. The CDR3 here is CASSLGGGVGTGELFF. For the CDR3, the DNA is TGTGCCAGCAGCTTAGGGGGGGGCGTCGGGACCGGGGAGCTGTTTTTT.

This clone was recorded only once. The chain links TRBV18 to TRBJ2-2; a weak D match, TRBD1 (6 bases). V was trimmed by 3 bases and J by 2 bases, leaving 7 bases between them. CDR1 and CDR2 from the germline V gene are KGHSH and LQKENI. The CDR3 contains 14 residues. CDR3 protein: CASSPGHNTGELFF. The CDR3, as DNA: TGTGCCAGCTCACCGGGACACAACACCGGGGAGCTGTTTTTT.